These 10 T cell receptor beta chains share one sample of origin, sequenced in a study of OX40 agonist ivuxolimab in advanced cancers. Profiling relied on immunoSEQ multiplex PCR, and the TCRdb table lists in-frame clones only, not all of them. The data hold 66,000 or so clones, with around 90% observed a single time. The sequencing here drew on CD4+ or CD8+ T cells sorted from blood, taken in a trial of the OX40 agonist ivuxolimab. The receptors were gathered from an adult with an advanced solid tumor such as melanoma, head and neck, liver or kidney cancer.

The chain couples TRBV6-5 to TRBJ1-4; D remains ambiguous. The CDR3 is 12 residues long. Trimming removed 4 bases at V and 5 bases at J, with 5 bases between. The germline V gene has CDR1 MNHEY and CDR2 SVGAGI. CDR3: CASSLQNEKLFF. The CDR3 bases are TGTGCCAGCAGTTTACAGAATGAAAAACTGTTTTTT.

V and J are TRBV6-6 and TRBJ1-1; D unresolved. The V gene's germline CDR1 is MNHNY and CDR2 SVGAGI (reference sequence). Between the trimmed V and J ends, which lost 2 bases and 8 bases, there was a span of 6 bases. The CDR3 is 11 residues long. The CDR3 sequence is CASSYAGEAFF. In nucleotides, the CDR3 is TGTGCCAGCAGTTACGCCGGCGAAGCTTTCTTT.

As DNA, the CDR3 is TGTGCCAGCAGTTCCCCTCCCGGGGAGCTGTTTTTT. Its protein product is CASSSPPGELFF. The chain carries TRBV28 and TRBJ2-2; D call uncertain. Germline V gene lookup returns CDR1 MDHEN and CDR2 SYDVKM. The CDR3 is made up of 12 amino acids. The ends were cut back, 4 bases at V and 6 bases at J, with 6 bases in the middle.

The chain is built from TRBV6-1 and TRBJ2-6, with unresolved D. Deletions cut 3 bases from V and 0 bases from J, with 0 bases between. CDR1 MNHNS and CDR2 SASEGT come from the germline V gene. The CDR3 covers 13 residues. CDR3 sequence: CASSDSGANVLTF. Written as DNA, the CDR3 is TGTGCCAGCAGTGACTCTGGGGCCAACGTCCTGACTTTC.

The genes are TRBV10-1 and TRBJ2-7; TRBD1 aligns across 8 bases. There are 14 residues in the CDR3. The germline CDR1 and CDR2 sequences are WNHNN and SYGVQD (reference sequence). Trimming at V came to 2 bases and at J to 2 bases, leaving 2 bases not matched to a gene. In nucleotides, the CDR3 is TGCGCCAGCAGTGAGAGACAGGGGCCCTACGAGCAGTACTTC. Amino acid sequence: CASSERQGPYEQYF.

DNA for the CDR3: TGTGCCAGCAGCCGCGCAACCCAAAACAACGAGCAGTACTTC. The encoded protein is CASSRATQNNEQYF. The chain links TRBV6-5 to TRBJ2-7, with D unresolved. Trimming took off 6 bases at V and 5 bases at J, with 17 bases between the two ends. The CDR3 is 14 amino acids. Germline lookup yields CDR1 MNHEY and CDR2 SVGAGI.

The chain couples TRBV5-4 to TRBJ1-2, with 8 bases identical to TRBD1. The CDR3 loop spans 14 amino acids. Trimming at V came to 2 bases and at J to 8 bases, leaving 8 bases not matched to a gene. Germline V CDR1 and CDR2: SGHNT, YYREEE (reference sequence). Here the CDR3 reads CASSFNRGGGGYTF. The CDR3, as DNA: TGTGCCAGCAGCTTTAACAGGGGGGGAGGCGGCTACACCTTC.

V usage is TRBV5-4 and J usage is TRBJ2-1; 8 bases are a match to TRBD1. This CDR3 is 16 amino acids long. Germline V CDR1 and CDR2: SGHNT, YYREEE (reference sequence). Trimming at V came to 4 bases and at J to 8 bases, leaving 14 bases not matched to a gene. The CDR3 coding sequence is TGTGCCAGCAGCGGGTATGGACAGGGAGTTAGGGATGAGCAGTTCTTC. The encoded protein is CASSGYGQGVRDEQFF.

V usage is TRBV10-2 and J usage is TRBJ1-1; D is unclear. CDR3 size: 14 residues. Trimming stripped 10 bases from V and 1 base from J, with 16 bases between. Germline V lookup: CDR1 WSHSY, CDR2 SAAADI. CDR3 sequence reads: CATVYTTANTEAFF. The DNA of the CDR3 is TGCGCCACCGTTTATACCACCGCGAACACTGAAGCTTTCTTT.

The V gene is TRBV7-3, the J gene TRBJ2-2; 8 bases match TRBD1. Per germline, CDR1 SGHTA and CDR2 FQGTGA. Unmatched junction bases numbered 3, after V lost 2 bases and J lost 1 base. This CDR3 contains 16 residues. CDR3 region: CASSLQGQGNTGELFF. CDR3 nucleotide sequence: TGTGCCAGCAGCTTACAAGGACAGGGGAACACCGGGGAGCTGTTTTTT. Drawing the rest from reference TRBV7-3 and TRBJ2-2, the complete variable domain is GAGVSQTPSNKVTEKGKYVELRCDPISGHTALYWYRQSLGQGPEFLIYFQGTGAADDSGLPNDRFFAVRPEGSVSTLKIQRTERGDSAVYLCASSLQGQGNTGELFFGEGSRLTVL.